Below, 16 T cell receptor beta chains from the same sample are listed, as sequenced in a study of T cell responses to AZD1222 COVID-19 vaccine (dated by TCRdb to about 2021). Library creation used the immunoSEQ multiplex PCR assay. In TCRdb, the immuneACCESS table is reduced to in-frame sequences with V and J assigned. These tables do not hold every clone; where another copy was compared, an unresolved V gene accounts for under half, and the others remain unexplained. The sample profile shows about 190,000 clones; almost 95% of them were found once. The top ten clonotypes cover roughly 10% of the sample. The time point label on this specimen signifies: baseline before first vaccination. Sample: peripheral blood, taken on day 0 of AZD1222 vaccination. Source of these receptors: an adult in good health.

The chain combines TRBV12-3 or TRBV12-4 with TRBJ2-5; 7 bases agree with TRBD1. After removal of 6 bases from V and 4 bases from J, the junction contained 5 bases not matched to a gene. The CDR3 has 13 residues. The CDR3 region has the DNA TGTGCCAGCAGCTTAAGGGGGCGAGAGACCCAGTACTTC. Translating gives CASSLRGRETQYF.

The chain couples TRBV6-2 or TRBV6-3 to TRBJ1-1; tentatively, D is TRBD1 (5 bases). The germline V gene encodes CDR1 MNHEY and CDR2 SVGEGT. The V gene lost 2 bases and the J gene lost 11 bases, with 15 bases spanning the gap. The CDR3 runs to 13 residues. CDR3 coding DNA: TGTGCCAGCAGTTACGTACCGAGGGGTTTCGCTTTCTTT. Amino acid sequence: CASSYVPRGFAFF.

The chain employs TRBV6-1 and TRBJ2-7; 8 bases fit TRBD1. J was trimmed by 3 bases and V by 2 bases; bases with no gene match: 6. Germline CDR1 and CDR2: MNHNS and SASEGT. The CDR3 spans 15 residues. This CDR3 is CASSERQGAFYEQYF. For the CDR3, the DNA is TGTGCCAGCAGTGAACGGCAGGGGGCTTTCTACGAGCAGTACTTC.

This sequence joins TRBV28 and TRBJ1-1, with D unclear. Trimming removed 3 bases from V and 3 bases from J, with 11 bases in between. This CDR3 has 14 amino acids. Germline V gives CDR1 MDHEN, CDR2 SYDVKM. The DNA of the CDR3 is TGTGCCAGCAGTTTCGGTCAGCTCCACACTGAAGCTTTCTTT. It encodes CASSFGQLHTEAFF.

The CDR3 region has the DNA TGTGCCAGCAGCCACACTGAAGCTTTCTTT. This translates into CASSHTEAFF. The rearrangement links TRBV21-1 to TRBJ1-1. TRBV21-1 is deemed a pseudogene. The CDR3 is 10 amino acids.

This clone was counted once. J is TRBJ1-5 and V is TRBV19, with D uncertain. The CDR3 covers 12 residues. Germline V gives CDR1 LNHDA, CDR2 SQIVND (reference sequence). V was pared by 7 bases and J by 5 bases, with 9 bases between. CDR3 sequence: CASTSGYQPQHF. The CDR3 DNA reads as TGTGCCAGTACCTCAGGATATCAGCCCCAGCATTTT. Together with reference TRBV19 and TRBJ1-5, the CDR3 gives the full variable domain: DGGITQSPKYLFRKEGQNVTLSCEQNLNHDAMYWYRQDPGQGLRLIYYSQIVNDFQKGDIAEGYSVSREKKESFPLTVTSAQKNPTAFYLCASTSGYQPQHFGDGTRLSIL.

The chain's CDR3 is CASSQRTAGDEQYF. The CDR3 region has the DNA TGTGCCAGCAGCCAAAGGACAGCCGGGGACGAGCAGTACTTC. The chain recombines TRBV14 with TRBJ2-7; weak D call: TRBD1 (6 bases). Looked up from germline, CDR1 is SGHDN and CDR2 is FVKESK. The CDR3 is made up of 14 amino acids. V was clipped by 2 bases and J by 5 bases, with 13 bases between them.

The genes are TRBV18 and TRBJ2-6; D gene ambiguous. V was trimmed by 6 bases and J by 0 bases, leaving 6 bases between them. Germline-derived CDR1 and CDR2 are KGHSH and LQKENI. The CDR3 is made up of 14 amino acids. The CDR3 sequence is CASSVDSGANVLTF. The CDR3 DNA reads TGTGCCAGCTCGGTGGACTCTGGGGCCAACGTCCTGACTTTC. Based on the CDR3 plus reference TRBV18 and TRBJ2-6, the full variable domain is NAGVMQNPRHLVRRRGQEARLRCSPMKGHSHVYWYRQLPEEGLKFMVYLQKENIIDESGMPKERFSAEFPKEGPSILRIQQVVRGDSAAYFCASSVDSGANVLTFGAGSRLTVL.

The chain couples TRBV6-5 to TRBJ1-6; 7 nucleotides agree with TRBD1. The CDR3 consists of 16 residues. CDR1 and CDR2 (germline): MNHEY, SVGAGI. The V segment lost 0 bases and the J segment 10 bases; nucleotides outside the gene matches: 9. For the CDR3, the DNA is TGTGCCAGCAGTTACTCGACCCAGGGGGTGATGTCACCCCTCCACTTT. Its protein is CASSYSTQGVMSPLHF.

The gene calls are TRBV6-1 and TRBJ2-5, with D perhaps being TRBD1 or TRBD2 (6 bases each). In germline, CDR1 is MNHNS, CDR2 SASEGT. The CDR3 has 16 amino acids. The V and J ends lost 5 bases and 5 bases respectively, with 21 bases between them. In DNA form, the CDR3 reads TGTGCCAGCAGTAAAGGGGGGACCCCTCCGGGGGAGACCCAGTACTTC. Its translation: CASSKGGTPPGETQYF.

This chain uses TRBV29-1 with TRBJ1-2, with 8 bases identical to TRBD1. After removal of 6 bases from V and 4 bases from J, the junction contained 7 bases not matched to a gene. The CDR3 covers 13 residues. Germline values: CDR1 SQVTM, CDR2 ANQGSEA. The CDR3 here is CSVQPGQGYGYTF. The CDR3 region has the DNA TGCAGCGTCCAACCTGGACAGGGCTATGGCTACACCTTC.

The DNA for the CDR3 is TGTGCTTCCGGGCAGTATCTCCAAGAGACCCAGTACTTC. Translation: CASGQYLQETQYF. The rearrangement links TRBV6-4 to TRBJ2-5; D is ambiguous. There are 13 residues in the CDR3. Germline assignment: CDR1 MRHNA and CDR2 SNTAGT.

The genes are TRBV6-5 and TRBJ1-5; 7 bases map to TRBD1. Unmatched junction bases numbered 7, after V lost 3 bases and J lost 5 bases. The CDR3 contains 15 residues. The germline V gene has CDR1 MNHEY and CDR2 SVGAGI. CDR3 nucleotides: TGTGCCAGCAGTTATGGAGGGGGCGCGGATCAGCCCCAGCATTTT. Amino acid sequence: CASSYGGGADQPQHF.

This sequence joins TRBV11-3 and TRBJ1-1; no definite D call. Germline lookup yields CDR1 SGHNT and CDR2 YENEEA. This CDR3 is built from 12 residues. V was cut by 5 bases and J by 5 bases, with 9 bases left in between. The CDR3 loop reads CASSQGRTEAFF. Written as DNA, the CDR3 is TGTGCCAGCAGCCAAGGACGGACTGAAGCTTTCTTT.

The chain joins TRBV11-3 to TRBJ1-3; TRBD1 matches at 9 bases. Trimming took 5 bases from V and 1 from J; bases not matched to a gene: 12. Germline CDR1 SGHNT, CDR2 YENEEA. This CDR3 is 18 amino acids long. CDR3 amino acids: CASSPGWTGAGSGNTIYF. CDR3 DNA sequence: TGTGCCAGCAGCCCCGGCTGGACAGGGGCCGGGTCTGGAAACACCATATATTTT.

This clone has more than one count but fewer than ten. This chain joins TRBV5-1 and TRBJ1-3; D not certain. CDR1 is SGHRS and CDR2 is YFSETQ in the germline V gene. V lost 0 bases and J lost 4, with 14 bases in between. This CDR3 is built from 16 residues. DNA of the CDR3: TGCGCCAGCAGCTTGGGCCTCGGTGCAGAAGGAAACACCATATATTTT. Its translation: CASSLGLGAEGNTIYF.